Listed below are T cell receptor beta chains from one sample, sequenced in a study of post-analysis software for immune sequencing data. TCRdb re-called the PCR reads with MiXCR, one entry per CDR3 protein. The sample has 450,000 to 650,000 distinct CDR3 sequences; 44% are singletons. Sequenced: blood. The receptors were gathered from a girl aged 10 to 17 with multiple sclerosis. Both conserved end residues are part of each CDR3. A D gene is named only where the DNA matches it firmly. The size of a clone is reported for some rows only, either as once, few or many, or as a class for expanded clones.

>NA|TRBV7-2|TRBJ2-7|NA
CASSLEGRRVFYEQYF
TGTGCCAGCAGCTTAGAAGGCCGGAGGGTTTTCTACGAGCAGTACTTC
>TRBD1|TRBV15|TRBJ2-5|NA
CATSFGQGETQYF
TGTGCCACCAGCTTCGGACAGGGGGAGACCCAGTACTTC
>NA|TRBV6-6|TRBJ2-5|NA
CASVRTAEETQYF
TGTGCCAGCGTCAGGACGGCCGAAGAGACCCAGTACTTC
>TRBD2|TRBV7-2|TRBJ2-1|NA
CASGLSGDPYNEQFF
TGTGCCAGCGGTTTAAGCGGGGACCCCTACAATGAGCAGTTCTTC
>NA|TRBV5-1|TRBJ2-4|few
CASSGGQDIQYF
TGCGCCAGCAGCGGAGGGCAGGACATTCAGTACTTC
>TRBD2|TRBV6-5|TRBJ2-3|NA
CASSSTREGDTQYF
TGTGCCAGCAGTTCGACCCGGGAGGGAGATACGCAGTATTTT
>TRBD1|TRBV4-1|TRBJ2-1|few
CASSQMRTGGFTEQFF
TGCGCCAGCAGCCAAATGAGGACAGGGGGCTTCACTGAGCAGTTCTTC
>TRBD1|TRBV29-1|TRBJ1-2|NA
CSVEGPGGNYGYTF
TGCAGCGTTGAAGGTCCAGGGGGGAACTATGGCTACACCTTC
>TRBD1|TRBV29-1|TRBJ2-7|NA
CSARQGQSSYEQYF
TGCAGCGCCCGACAGGGGCAGAGCTCCTACGAGCAGTACTTC
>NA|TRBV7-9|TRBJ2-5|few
CASSLAGWGETQYF
TGTGCCAGCAGCTTAGCGGGCTGGGGGGAGACCCAGTACTTC
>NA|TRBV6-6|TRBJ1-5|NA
CASMGGAINQPQHF
TGTGCCAGCATGGGAGGGGCCATCAATCAGCCCCAGCATTTT
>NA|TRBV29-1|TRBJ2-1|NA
CSVAGRLARNNEQFF
TGCAGCGTTGCCGGTCGGCTAGCGAGAAACAATGAGCAGTTCTTC
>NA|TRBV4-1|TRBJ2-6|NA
CASSQGLRGAISGANVLTF
TGCGCCAGCAGCCAAGGTCTTCGGGGGGCCATCTCTGGGGCCAACGTCCTGACTTTC
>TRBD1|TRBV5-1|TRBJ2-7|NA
CASSCTGGGYEQYF
TGCGCCAGCAGCTGTACAGGGGGCGGGTACGAGCAGTACTTC
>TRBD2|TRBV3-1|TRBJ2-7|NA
CASSLGTSGVYYEQYF
TGTGCCAGCAGCCTCGGGACTAGCGGGGTATACTACGAGCAGTACTTC
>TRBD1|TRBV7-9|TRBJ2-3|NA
CASSLRQGVFFTDTQYF
TGTGCCAGCAGCCTCCGGCAGGGGGTTTTCTTCACAGATACGCAGTATTTT
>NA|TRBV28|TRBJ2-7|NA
CAGGWGNEQYF
TGTGCCGGGGGGTGGGGGAACGAGCAGTACTTC
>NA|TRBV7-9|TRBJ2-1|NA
CASSSPDRLLDNEQFF
TGTGCCAGCAGCTCCCCGGACCGGCTATTAGACAATGAGCAGTTCTTC
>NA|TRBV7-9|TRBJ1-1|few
CASSLGVGGSNTEAFF
TGTGCCAGCAGCTTAGGGGTAGGCGGCAGTAACACTGAAGCTTTCTTT
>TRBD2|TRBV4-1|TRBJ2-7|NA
CASSGTSGRHEQYF
TGCGCCAGCAGCGGGACTAGCGGGCGCCACGAGCAGTACTTC
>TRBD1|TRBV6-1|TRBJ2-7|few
CASSGRTGGTYEQYF
TGTGCCAGCAGTGGAAGGACAGGGGGGACCTACGAGCAGTACTTC
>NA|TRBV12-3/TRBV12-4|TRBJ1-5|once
CASSLGSSEPQHF
TGTGCCAGCAGTTTAGGGTCCTCAGAGCCCCAGCATTTT
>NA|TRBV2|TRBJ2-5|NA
CASSEVSIQETQYF
TGTGCCAGCAGTGAGGTTTCGATCCAAGAGACCCAGTACTTC
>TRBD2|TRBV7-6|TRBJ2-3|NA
CASSLLRASGNTDTQYF
TGTGCCAGCAGCTTATTGAGGGCTAGCGGGAACACAGATACGCAGTATTTT
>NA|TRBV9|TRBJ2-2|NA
CASSPTGYFGELFF
TGTGCCAGCAGCCCGACAGGATATTTCGGGGAGCTGTTTTTT
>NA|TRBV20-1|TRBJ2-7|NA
CSATRGGTNPYEQYF
TGCAGCGCAACCAGGGGCGGGACTAACCCCTACGAGCAGTACTTC
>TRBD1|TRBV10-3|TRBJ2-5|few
CAIGRDREDLETQYF
TGTGCCATCGGACGGGACAGGGAGGATCTAGAGACCCAGTACTTC
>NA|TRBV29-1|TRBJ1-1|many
CSADTEAFF
TGCAGCGCCGACACTGAAGCTTTCTTT
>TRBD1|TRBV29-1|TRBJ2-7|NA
CSDYRGSYEQYF
TGCAGCGACTACAGGGGGTCCTACGAGCAGTACTTC
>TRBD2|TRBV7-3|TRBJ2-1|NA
CASSLGTSGGPYNEQFF
TGTGCCAGCAGCTTGGGGACTAGCGGGGGGCCCTACAATGAGCAGTTCTTC
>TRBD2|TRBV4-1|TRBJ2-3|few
CASSQGPAGGSDTQYF
TGCGCCAGCAGCCAAGGTCCAGCGGGAGGGTCAGATACGCAGTATTTT
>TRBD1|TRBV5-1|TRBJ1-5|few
CASSSGQGDVGNQPQHF
TGCGCCAGCAGCTCGGGACAGGGGGACGTCGGCAATCAGCCCCAGCATTTT
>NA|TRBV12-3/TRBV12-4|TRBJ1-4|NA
CASSLSGVDEKLFF
TGTGCCAGCAGTCTATCGGGGGTGGATGAAAAACTGTTTTTT
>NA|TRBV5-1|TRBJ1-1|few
CASSSGTLNTEAFF
TGCGCCAGCAGTTCCGGGACATTGAACACTGAAGCTTTCTTT
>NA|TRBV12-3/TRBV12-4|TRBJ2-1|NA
CASSLRPDYNEQFF
TGTGCCAGCAGTCTCCGGCCGGACTACAATGAGCAGTTCTTC
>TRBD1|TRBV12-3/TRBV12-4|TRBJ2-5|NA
CASSSLERTGQETQYF
TGTGCCAGCAGTTCATTAGAAAGGACAGGTCAAGAGACCCAGTACTTC
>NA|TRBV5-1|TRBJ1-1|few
CASRRGAGTEAFF
TGCGCCAGCAGGCGGGGGGCCGGCACTGAAGCTTTCTTT
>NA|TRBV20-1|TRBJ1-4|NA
CSAREGTLWGNEKLFF
TGCAGTGCTAGAGAGGGGACACTTTGGGGTAATGAAAAACTGTTTTTT
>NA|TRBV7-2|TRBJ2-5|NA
CASSPVGGEQYF
TGTGCCAGCAGCCCCGTAGGGGGAGAGCAGTACTTC
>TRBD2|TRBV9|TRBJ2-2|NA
CASSVASGSGELFF
TGTGCCAGCAGCGTGGCTAGCGGGAGTGGGGAGCTGTTTTTT
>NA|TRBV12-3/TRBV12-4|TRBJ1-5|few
CASRFEGGNQPQHF
TGTGCCAGCAGGTTCGAAGGCGGCAATCAGCCCCAGCATTTT
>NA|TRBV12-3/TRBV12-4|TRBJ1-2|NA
CASRARGTHYGYTF
TGTGCCAGCAGGGCCCGCGGGACCCACTATGGCTACACCTTC
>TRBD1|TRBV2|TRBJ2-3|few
CASTPGQHSTDTQYF
TGTGCCAGCACTCCGGGACAGCACAGCACAGATACGCAGTATTTT
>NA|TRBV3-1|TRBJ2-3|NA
CASSQEGGGGGTQYF
TGTGCCAGCAGCCAAGAAGGTGGGGGAGGTGGTACGCAGTATTTT
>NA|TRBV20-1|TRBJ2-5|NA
CSASMETQYF
TGCAGTGCGTCCATGGAGACCCAGTACTTC